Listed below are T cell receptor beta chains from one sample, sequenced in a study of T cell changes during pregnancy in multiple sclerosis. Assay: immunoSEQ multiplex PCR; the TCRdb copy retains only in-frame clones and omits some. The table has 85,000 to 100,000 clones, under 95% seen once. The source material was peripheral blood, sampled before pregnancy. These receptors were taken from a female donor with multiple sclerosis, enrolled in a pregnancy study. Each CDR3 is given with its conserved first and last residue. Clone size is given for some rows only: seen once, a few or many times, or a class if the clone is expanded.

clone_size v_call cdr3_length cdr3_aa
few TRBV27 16 CASSLVGTGRNQPQHF
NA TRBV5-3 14 CARSCRQGFPEAFF
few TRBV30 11 CAWSVAREAFF
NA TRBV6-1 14 CASRPGTVAYEQYF
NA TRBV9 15 CASSVGLVMNTEAFF
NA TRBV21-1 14 CASSKEGEYTEAFF
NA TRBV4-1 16 CASSQGEVSYNSPLHF
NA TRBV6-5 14 CASSYGQGAAEAFF
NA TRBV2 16 CASRSRRGAMNTEAFF
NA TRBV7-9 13 CASSLGGSNIIHF
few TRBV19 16 CASSIGGQGTSGTLHF
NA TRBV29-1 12 CSVELSYNEQFF
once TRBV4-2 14 CASRGDRFNTEAFF
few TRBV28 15 CASSFEQGSSYEQYF
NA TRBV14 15 CASSQASRADTEAFF
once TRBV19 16 CASSNLQGRGTGELFF
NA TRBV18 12 CASSLHGETIYF
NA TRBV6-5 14 CASSYRDTGYEQYF
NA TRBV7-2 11 CASSFFYEQYF
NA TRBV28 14 CASRTGQFGTEAFF
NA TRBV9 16 CASSLDGTGTYNEQFF
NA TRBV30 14 CAWSVTTVDQPQHF
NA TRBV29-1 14 CSVARQGENYGYTF
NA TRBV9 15 CASSPEGGLNYEQYF